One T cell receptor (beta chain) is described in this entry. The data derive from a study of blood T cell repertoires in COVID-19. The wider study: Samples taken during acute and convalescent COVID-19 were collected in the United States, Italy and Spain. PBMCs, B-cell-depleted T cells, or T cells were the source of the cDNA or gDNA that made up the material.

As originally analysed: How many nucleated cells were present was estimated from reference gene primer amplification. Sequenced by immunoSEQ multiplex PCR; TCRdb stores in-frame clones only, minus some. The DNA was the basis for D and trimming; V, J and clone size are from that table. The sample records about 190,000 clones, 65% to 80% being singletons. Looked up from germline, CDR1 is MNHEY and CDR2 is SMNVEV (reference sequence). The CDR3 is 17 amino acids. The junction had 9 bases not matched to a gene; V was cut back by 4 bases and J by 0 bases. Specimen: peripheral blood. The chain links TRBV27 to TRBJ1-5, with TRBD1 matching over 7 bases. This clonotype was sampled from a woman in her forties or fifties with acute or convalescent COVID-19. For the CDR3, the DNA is TGTGCCAGCAGTTCAATTCTGACAGGGCTTAGCAATCAGCCCCAGCATTTT. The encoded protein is CASSSILTGLSNQPQHF.